The 25 T cell receptor beta chains reported below all come from one sample, sequenced in a study of cytomegalovirus exposure and HLA in healthy donors. 13 Jbeta primers and 60 Vbeta primers were used for the PCR. Some clones are missing from TCRdb's copy, which holds only in-frame ones; the method was immunoSEQ multiplex PCR. The sample includes about 81,000 clones, 77% of them seen just once. The source material was PBMCs. The receptors were sampled from a man in his fifties or sixties in good health and CMV-seropositive.

The CDR3, as DNA: TGTGCCAGCAGTTCCGGGACAGGGGGTTCCTACGAGCAGTACTTC. Its translation: CASSSGTGGSYEQYF. V is TRBV6-5 and J is TRBJ2-7; 11 nucleotides match TRBD1. This CDR3 comprises 15 residues. V dropped 4 bases and J dropped 1; count of bases not matched to a gene: 3. Germline lookup yields CDR1 MNHEY and CDR2 SVGAGI.

This sequence joins TRBV30 and TRBJ2-3; 7 bases match TRBD2. This CDR3 spans 15 amino acids. V lost 3 bases to trimming and J lost 2 bases; unmatched junction nucleotides: 8. The germline gives CDR1 GTSNPN, CDR2 SVGIG (reference sequence). This chain's CDR3 is CAWRGLAVDTDTQYF. The CDR3 DNA follows: TGTGCCTGGAGAGGTCTAGCGGTGGACACAGATACGCAGTATTTT.

The rearrangement links TRBV21-1 to TRBJ2-1; TRBD2 reflects the table's D call only, with no check against the DNA. TRBV21-1 represents a pseudogene. The CDR3 contains 15 residues. The CDR3 protein is CASSKTRDGFLEQFF. Here the CDR3 DNA reads TGTGCCAGCAGCAAAACCCGAGACGGGTTCCTCGAGCAGTTCTTC.

This chain links TRBV12-5 with TRBJ2-1, with 9 bases fitting TRBD2. The CDR3 is 14 amino acids. Germline trimming cut 5 bases from V and 7 bases from J; bases unmatched to any gene: 6. The germline V gene encodes CDR1 LGHNT and CDR2 FRNRAP. The CDR3 sequence is CASGQGLASNEQFF. The CDR3 DNA reads TGTGCTAGTGGTCAGGGACTAGCTTCAAATGAGCAGTTCTTC.

The chain carries TRBV30 and TRBJ2-3, with 7 bases aligning to TRBD2. V gave up 7 bases and J gave up 0 bases; unmatched junction bases: 16. Per germline, CDR1 GTSNPN and CDR2 SVGIG (reference sequence). The CDR3 sequence is 17 residues long. CDR3 DNA: TGTGCCTTCCAAGCCGGGACTAAACTGACTAGCACAGATACGCAGTATTTT. It translates to CAFQAGTKLTSTDTQYF.

The chain links TRBV15 to TRBJ2-2; tentative D call: TRBD1 (5 bases). The CDR3 contains 15 residues. The V and J ends lost 0 bases and 7 bases respectively, with 12 bases between them. Germline values: CDR1 LNHNV, CDR2 YYDKDF (reference sequence). The CDR3 region is CATSRDQIRVGELFF. Here the CDR3 DNA reads TGTGCCACCAGCAGAGATCAGATCAGGGTCGGGGAGCTGTTTTTT.

This chain connects TRBV6-6 to TRBJ1-4; 7 bases agree with TRBD1. Germline assignment: CDR1 MNHNY and CDR2 SVGAGI (reference sequence). With 7 bases clipped from V and 3 bases from J, the junction kept 8 bases outside the gene matches. This CDR3 spans 15 amino acids. CDR3 nucleotides: TGTGCCAGCATTCCGAGACAGGGTCCTAATGAAAAACTGTTTTTT. This encodes CASIPRQGPNEKLFF.

With regard to this clone: An end of the junction does not agree with germline; a read error may underlie this. For the CDR3, the DNA is TGTGCTAGCAGCCCGGGGGTGAGCTCGGCGGGCGGGGAGCTGTTTTTT. It is translated as CASSPGVSSAGGELFF. The chain links TRBV7-7 to TRBJ2-2; D is perhaps TRBD2 (6 bases). Germline CDR1 reads SSHAT; CDR2 reads FNYEAQ (reference sequence). The CDR3 length is 16 residues.

This clone was seen only once. V gene TRBV7-9 combines with J gene TRBJ2-7, with TRBD2 as a possible D gene (5 bases). V was cut by 5 bases and J by 3 bases, with 11 bases left in between. This CDR3 has 13 amino acids. Germline V lookup: CDR1 SEHNR, CDR2 FQNEAQ (reference sequence). CDR3 region: CASSLRDDYEQYF. Here the CDR3 DNA reads TGTGCCAGCAGCCTCCGGGATGACTACGAGCAGTACTTC.

The genes are TRBV9 and TRBJ1-3; D is unclear. V shed 3 bases and J shed 0 bases, with 10 bases lying between them. The CDR3 covers 15 residues. The germline CDR1 and CDR2 sequences are SGDLS and YYNGEE. The CDR3 loop reads CASSGVSISGNTIYF. CDR3 bases: TGTGCCAGCAGCGGAGTATCTATCTCTGGAAACACCATATATTTT.

Of note for this clone: A read error may account for a junction end that differs from germline. The V and J genes are TRBV18 and TRBJ2-3, with 12 nucleotides matching TRBD2. Germline assignment: CDR1 KGHSH and CDR2 LQKENI. The CDR3 runs 15 residues. CDR3 sequence (DNA): TGTGCCAGCTCACCCGGACTAGCGGGAACAGGTACGCAGTATTTT. It is translated as CASSPGLAGTGTQYF.

The chain links TRBV5-1 to TRBJ2-3, with 10 positions matching TRBD2. This CDR3 comprises 17 residues. Trimming at V came to 1 base and at J to 0 bases, leaving 5 bases not matched to a gene. Germline CDR1 and CDR2: SGHRS and YFSETQ. The CDR3, as DNA: TGCGCCAGCAGCTTGTCCGGGACTAGCGCTAGCACAGATACGCAGTATTTT. As protein: CASSLSGTSASTDTQYF.

The chain joins TRBV6-5 to TRBJ2-7; 7 bases agree with TRBD2. The V gene's germline CDR1 is MNHEY and CDR2 SVGAGI. The CDR3 consists of 16 residues. J lost 4 bases, V lost 0 bases, and 9 bases had no gene match. CDR3 sequence reads: CASSYSRPSGSYEQYF. The CDR3, as DNA: TGTGCCAGCAGTTACTCGAGGCCTAGCGGATCTTACGAGCAGTACTTC.

The V and J genes are TRBV19 and TRBJ1-1; 7 nucleotides align to TRBD1. The CDR3 has 15 amino acids. Per germline, CDR1 LNHDA and CDR2 SQIVND (reference sequence). Trimming cost V 7 bases and J 1 base; bases outside gene matches: 9. The CDR3 reads CASTLTGMANTEAFF. CDR3 nucleotide sequence: TGTGCCAGTACCCTGACAGGGATGGCGAACACTGAAGCTTTCTTT.

V and J are TRBV20-1 and TRBJ2-1; perhaps TRBD1 as D (6 bases). Trimming left V 4 bases short and J 12 bases short, with 13 bases between. Germline-derived CDR1 and CDR2 are DFQATT and SNEGSKA (reference sequence). This CDR3 spans 11 amino acids. This CDR3 reads CSATRTDMQFF. CDR3 DNA: TGCAGTGCTACGAGGACAGACATGCAGTTCTTC.

The chain links TRBV19 to TRBJ2-2; the match to TRBD2 covers 10 bases. The CDR3 runs 16 residues. Germline CDR1 LNHDA, CDR2 SQIVND (reference sequence). V trimming: 2 bases; J trimming: 6 bases; junction bases outside the gene matches: 6. CDR3 in amino acids: CASSILPSGRAGELFF. CDR3 DNA sequence: TGTGCCAGTAGTATACTTCCTAGCGGGAGAGCCGGGGAGCTGTTTTTT.

This clone appeared a few times. CDR3 residues: CASSSRGTTYNEQFF. CDR3 DNA sequence: TGTGCCAGCAGCTCTCGGGGGACCACCTACAATGAGCAGTTCTTC. The chain uses TRBV7-8 and TRBJ2-1; D may be TRBD2 (6 bases). The CDR3 contains 15 residues. Trimming shortened V by 4 bases and J by 2 bases, and 12 bases separated the two germline ends. Germline V gene data show CDR1 as SGHVS and CDR2 as FQNEAQ.

The chain combines TRBV11-3 with TRBJ2-2; 8 bases are a match to TRBD2. CDR1 is SGHNT and CDR2 is YENEEA in the germline V gene. The CDR3 contains 17 residues. Germline trimming cut 6 bases from V and 4 bases from J; bases unmatched to any gene: 13. The CDR3 protein is CASRSIDGRALTGELFF. The CDR3 DNA is TGTGCCAGCAGAAGTATTGACGGGAGGGCCCTCACCGGGGAGCTGTTTTTT.

The CDR3 nucleotides read TGTGCCAGCGGCCTTAGCGCGGGGGGTTACGAGCAGTACTTC. Protein sequence: CASGLSAGGYEQYF. The chain links TRBV7-8 to TRBJ2-7; 8 bases map to TRBD2. The CDR3 spans 14 residues. Germline trimming cut 8 bases from V and 4 bases from J; bases unmatched to any gene: 10. Germline V gives CDR1 SGHVS, CDR2 FQNEAQ.

This clone was seen just once. The chain is built from TRBV7-9 and TRBJ2-5, with D unclear. Germline V lookup: CDR1 SEHNR, CDR2 FQNEAQ (reference sequence). Trimming stripped 3 bases from V and 2 bases from J, with 10 bases between. The CDR3 loop spans 14 amino acids. The CDR3 loop reads CASSFLWRQETQYF. The DNA for the CDR3 is TGTGCCAGCAGCTTCCTCTGGAGACAAGAGACCCAGTACTTC. The full variable domain, completed using reference TRBV7-9 and TRBJ2-5, is DTGVSQNPRHKITKRGQNVTFRCDPISEHNRLYWYRQTLGQGPEFLTYFQNEAQLEKSRLLSDRFSAERPKGSFSTLEIQRTEQGDSAMYLCASSFLWRQETQYFGPGTRLLVL.

This clone was seen only a few times. This sequence joins TRBV9 and TRBJ2-5; perhaps TRBD1 as D (6 bases). CDR1 and CDR2 from the germline V gene are SGDLS and YYNGEE. Trimming cost V 1 base and J 2 bases, with 12 bases left between them. CDR3 length equals 15 residues. The CDR3 loop reads CASSVLGTQQETQYF. The CDR3, as DNA: TGTGCCAGCAGCGTACTCGGGACACAACAAGAGACCCAGTACTTC.

Worth noting for this clone: An end of the junction differs from the germline gene, which may be a read error. CDR3 loop: CASSQDPAGAYEQYF. The CDR3 DNA reads as TGCGCCAGCAGCCAAGACCCGGCAGGGGCCTACGAGCAGTACTTC. The J gene is TRBJ2-7, the V gene TRBV11-2; D is perhaps TRBD1 (6 bases). Germline V CDR1 and CDR2: SGHAT, FQNNGV. The CDR3 is 15 residues long.

V is TRBV19 and J is TRBJ2-5; 9 bases map to TRBD2. CDR1 and CDR2 (germline): LNHDA, SQIVND (reference sequence). CDR3 size: 16 residues. The junction had 12 bases not matched to a gene; V was cut back by 5 bases and J by 5 bases. As DNA, the CDR3 is TGTGCCAGTAGTCCGAGGGGCGGGAGGGCCGATGAGACCCAGTACTTC. Translated, it gives CASSPRGGRADETQYF. Drawing the rest from reference TRBV19 and TRBJ2-5, the complete variable domain is DGGITQSPKYLFRKEGQNVTLSCEQNLNHDAMYWYRQDPGQGLRLIYYSQIVNDFQKGDIAEGYSVSREKKESFPLTVTSAQKNPTAFYLCASSPRGGRADETQYFGPGTRLLVL.

CDR3 sequence reads: CASSLRSGQGTDTQYF. The CDR3 nucleotides read TGTGCCAGCAGCTTAAGGAGCGGGCAGGGCACAGATACGCAGTATTTT. The rearrangement links TRBV11-3 to TRBJ2-3; a weak D match, TRBD2 (6 bases). V lost 2 bases and J lost 1, with 13 bases in between. Per germline, CDR1 SGHNT and CDR2 YENEEA. The CDR3 has 16 amino acids.

This chain joins TRBV6-1 and TRBJ2-3, with TRBD2 matching over 8 bases. The length of the CDR3 is 14 residues. Germline V gene sequence: CDR1 MNHNS, CDR2 SASEGT. The CDR3 reads CVSIREGPSDTQYF. In DNA form, the CDR3 reads TGTGTCTCGATACGGGAGGGCCCCTCAGATACGCAGTATTTT.